This T cell receptor (beta chain) was recovered during a study of cytomegalovirus exposure and HLA in healthy donors. J lost 4 bases, V lost 6 bases, and 7 bases had no gene match. The CDR3 totals 14 residues. Germline loops: CDR1 GTSNPN, CDR2 SVGIG (reference sequence). 13 Jbeta primers and 60 Vbeta primers were used for the PCR. Profiled with immunoSEQ multiplex PCR; TCRdb holds only in-frame clones, not every one. The sample totals fewer than 250,000 clones; its top ten clones hold more than 0.75%. This clonotype was obtained from a woman aged 25 to 39 in good health and CMV-seropositive. The sample comprised PBMCs. The chain joins TRBV30 to TRBJ2-2; 8 nucleotides line up with TRBD1. The CDR3 here is CACREQGGTGELFF. The CDR3 nucleotides are TGTGCCTGTCGGGAACAGGGGGGCACCGGGGAGCTGTTTTTT. The entire variable domain, with the rest obtained from reference TRBV30 and TRBJ2-2, is as follows: SQTIHQWPATLVQPVGSPLSLECTVEGTSNPNLYWYRQAAGRGLQLLFYSVGIGQISSEVPQNLSASRPQDRQFILSSKKLLLSDSGFYLCACREQGGTGELFFGEGSRLTVL.